These 6 T cell receptor beta chains share one sample of origin, sequenced in a study of tumor-infiltrating lymphocytes in primary liver carcinoma. Making TCR beta cDNA involved approximately 0.5 ug total RNA and a constant-region primer. Sequencing libraries for TCR beta derived from three nested multiplex PCR rounds that used slightly modified ARM-PCR. Each of the first two PCR rounds ran approximately 9 cycles with TRBV1-TRBV30 forward and C-beta reverse primers. TCRdb called the multiplex PCR reads again in MiXCR, with one record for every CDR3 protein. Here the sample spans fewer than 250,000 distinct CDR3 sequences, around 60% being singletons. The authors took blood RNA from unsorted whole blood and also extracted germline DNA. Input material: peripheral blood. Source of these receptors: a woman in her sixties with primary liver carcinoma and hepatitis B virus infection.

The sample holds many counts of this clonotype. The gene calls are TRBV10-3 and TRBJ2-3, with a possible D match to TRBD1 (6 bases). Per the germline V gene, CDR1 is ENHRY and CDR2 is SYGVKD. The V and J ends lost 4 bases and 0 bases respectively, with 8 bases between them. The CDR3 consists of 14 residues. The CDR3 region has the DNA TGTGCCATCAGTGCGGACAGAAGCACAGATACGCAGTATTTT. As protein: CAISADRSTDTQYF.

The J gene is TRBJ2-3, the V gene TRBV10-3; D might be TRBD1 (5 bases). CDR3 length: 12 residues. The germline CDR1 and CDR2 sequences are ENHRY and SYGVKD. The CDR3 region is CVSQGSTDTQYF. The CDR3 DNA sequence: TGTGTCTCCCAGGGATCCACAGATACGCAGTATTTT.

This clonotype appeared a few times. J is TRBJ2-7 and V is TRBV12-3 or TRBV12-4; TRBD1 agrees at 9 bases. Unmatched junction bases numbered 8, after V lost 6 bases and J lost 2 bases. The CDR3 sequence is 15 residues long. CDR3 in DNA: TGTGCCAGCAGCCCTAGGGGGACAGGGACCTACGAGCAGTACTTC. Translation gives CASSPRGTGTYEQYF.

This clonotype came up many times. This chain joins TRBV28 and TRBJ1-2, with a weak D call TRBD1 (5 bases). CDR3 length: 15 amino acids. Germline assignment: CDR1 MDHEN and CDR2 SYDVKM. The V end lost 5 bases, the J end lost 5 bases, and 18 bases lay between the germline ends. CDR3 amino acids: CASSPQQLGTYGYTF. In DNA, the CDR3 is TGTGCCAGCAGTCCCCAACAATTGGGGACTTATGGCTACACCTTC.

This clonotype was counted at least ten times. CDR3 sequence (DNA): TGTGCCAGCAGCCCTAAATCCGGGCCTTCTCATGGAGGAACGCAGTATTTT. The encoded protein is CASSPKSGPSHGGTQYF. The V call is TRBV11-2, the J call TRBJ2-3; a weak D match, TRBD2 (5 bases). The CDR3 has 17 residues. Per germline, CDR1 SGHAT and CDR2 FQNNGV. Trimming removed 5 bases from V and 9 bases from J, with 27 bases in between.

This chain joins TRBV11-3 and TRBJ1-2; TRBD1 might be the D (5 bases). Germline V lookup: CDR1 SGHNT, CDR2 YENEEA. This CDR3 comprises 14 residues. V was clipped by 3 bases and J by 6 bases, with 14 bases between them. As DNA, the CDR3 is TGTGCCAGCAGCTTCAACGGCAGGGTCCATGGCTACACCTTC. Translation: CASSFNGRVHGYTF. Full variable domain (rest looked up from reference TRBV11-3 and TRBJ1-2): EAGVVQSPRYKIIEKKQPVAFWCNPISGHNTLYWYLQNLGQGPELLIRYENEEAVDDSQLPKDRFSAERLKGVDSTLKIQPAELGDSAVYLCASSFNGRVHGYTFGSGTRLTVV.